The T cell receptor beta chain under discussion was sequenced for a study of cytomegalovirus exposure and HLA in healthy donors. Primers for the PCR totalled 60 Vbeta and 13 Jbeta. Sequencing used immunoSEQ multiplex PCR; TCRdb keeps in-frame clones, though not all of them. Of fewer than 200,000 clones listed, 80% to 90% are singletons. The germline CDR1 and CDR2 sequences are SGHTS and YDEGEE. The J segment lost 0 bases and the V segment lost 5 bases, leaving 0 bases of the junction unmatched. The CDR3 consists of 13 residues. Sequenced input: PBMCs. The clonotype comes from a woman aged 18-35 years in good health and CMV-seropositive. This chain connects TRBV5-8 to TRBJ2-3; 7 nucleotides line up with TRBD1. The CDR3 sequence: CASRQGSTDTQYF. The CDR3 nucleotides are TGTGCCAGCAGACAGGGGAGCACAGATACGCAGTATTTT.